This entry lists 16 T cell receptor beta chains sequenced from one sample in a study of cytomegalovirus exposure and HLA in healthy donors. In the PCR, 60 Vbeta and 13 Jbeta primers were used. Sequencing was performed with immunoSEQ multiplex PCR; in TCRdb, only in-frame clones are kept and a portion is missing. The table lists 55,000 to 85,000 clones, 86% of them singletons, with 1.5% to 2% in the top ten. Material for sequencing was PBMCs. Receptors originate from a woman younger than 45 in good health and CMV-seronegative.

The V and J genes are TRBV27 and TRBJ2-6, with 9 nucleotides matching TRBD1. Germline trimming cut 6 bases from V and 1 base from J; bases unmatched to any gene: 4. CDR3 length: 16 residues. The germline gives CDR1 MNHEY, CDR2 SMNVEV (reference sequence). CDR3 amino acids: CASRTTGGSGANVLTF. In DNA, the CDR3 is TGTGCCAGCAGGACGACAGGGGGATCTGGGGCCAACGTCCTGACTTTC.

With respect to this clone: In the same sample, other DNA sequences code for this CDR3. The chain is built from TRBV6-5 and TRBJ2-1, with a tentative D call TRBD2 (6 bases). Germline V gene sequence: CDR1 MNHEY, CDR2 SVGAGI. Trimming cost V 2 bases and J 7 bases, with 9 bases left between them. This CDR3 is built from 13 residues. Here the CDR3 DNA reads TGTGCCAGCAGTTACGCGGGGTGGAATGAGCAGTTCTTC. Its protein product is CASSYAGWNEQFF.

The V and J genes are TRBV7-9 and TRBJ2-2; 15 positions match TRBD2. This CDR3 comprises 19 residues. Germline-derived CDR1 and CDR2 are SEHNR and FQNEAQ (reference sequence). With 5 bases clipped from V and 4 bases from J, the junction kept 11 bases outside the gene matches. CDR3 DNA sequence: TGTGCCAGCAGCCCTAGAATCCCGGGACTAGCGGGAGGCACCGGGGAGCTGTTTTTT. This encodes CASSPRIPGLAGGTGELFF. Based on the CDR3 plus reference TRBV7-9 and TRBJ2-2, the full variable domain is DTGVSQNPRHKITKRGQNVTFRCDPISEHNRLYWYRQTLGQGPEFLTYFQNEAQLEKSRLLSDRFSAERPKGSFSTLEIQRTEQGDSAMYLCASSPRIPGLAGGTGELFFGEGSRLTVL.

In this sample, this clone turned up once. This sequence joins TRBV4-2 and TRBJ2-7, with 9 nucleotides matching TRBD1. Germline V lookup: CDR1 LGHNA, CDR2 YNFKEQ. Trimming took 0 bases from V and 4 from J; bases not matched to a gene: 7. This CDR3 region has 16 residues. The CDR3 reads CASSQEDRGRFYEQYF. The CDR3 nucleotides are TGTGCCAGCAGCCAAGAGGACAGGGGTAGGTTTTACGAGCAGTACTTC.

The V gene is TRBV28, the J gene TRBJ1-4; no reliable D call. The CDR3 covers 16 residues. Germline V gene lookup returns CDR1 MDHEN and CDR2 SYDVKM. Between the trimmed V and J ends, which lost 7 bases and 10 bases, there was a span of 25 bases. DNA for the CDR3: TGTGCCAGCAACTCCCCCGTAGCAGGAGGCTCTGCAAAACTGTTTTTT. Its protein is CASNSPVAGGSAKLFF.

V and J are TRBV6-1 and TRBJ1-1; 8 nucleotides line up with TRBD1. Germline assignment: CDR1 MNHNS and CDR2 SASEGT. Losses at the gene ends were 5 bases for V and 5 bases for J; bases not matched to a gene: 10. This CDR3 has 15 residues. As DNA, the CDR3 is TGTGCCAGCAGTCAGAGGACAGGGAGTCGAACTGAAGCTTTCTTT. As protein: CASSQRTGSRTEAFF.

The rearrangement uses TRBV4-1 and TRBJ2-7, with 10 positions matching TRBD2. Germline V gene sequence: CDR1 MGHRA, CDR2 YSYEKL. The CDR3 has 15 residues. J was trimmed by 1 base and V by 1 base; bases with no gene match: 1. The CDR3 region is CASSQASGRSYEQYF. DNA for the CDR3: TGCGCCAGCAGCCAAGCTAGCGGGAGATCCTACGAGCAGTACTTC.

This clone was recorded only once. This chain links TRBV29-1 with TRBJ2-7, with TRBD2 matching 7 bases. Germline trimming cut 7 bases from V and 5 bases from J; bases unmatched to any gene: 11. CDR3 size: 13 residues. Germline loops: CDR1 SQVTM, CDR2 ANQGSEA. CDR3 nucleotide sequence: TGCAGCGCCCAAGGCTGGGGGGGGAACGAGCAGTACTTC. Amino acid sequence: CSAQGWGGNEQYF.

The chain recombines TRBV11-1 with TRBJ2-3, with 9 positions matching TRBD1. The CDR3 is 16 residues long. After removal of 1 base from V and 3 bases from J, the junction contained 5 bases not matched to a gene. CDR1 and CDR2 (germline): SGHAT, FQDESV (reference sequence). The CDR3 coding sequence is TGTGCCAGCAGCTTAGGGACAGGGGTTTTGACAGATACGCAGTATTTT. It yields the protein CASSLGTGVLTDTQYF.

This chain joins TRBV2 and TRBJ2-3; D is unresolved. CDR3 size: 13 residues. Deletions cut 1 base from V and 3 bases from J, with 5 bases between. Germline loops: CDR1 SNHLY, CDR2 FYNNEI. The CDR3 DNA reads TGTGCCAGCAGTGAAGATACAACAGATACGCAGTATTTT. Translating gives CASSEDTTDTQYF.

V usage is TRBV5-4 and J usage is TRBJ2-5, with D perhaps matching TRBD1 (6 bases). The J call may be mistaken, given a closer DNA end match to TRBJ2-7. Germline V gene data show CDR1 as SGHNT and CDR2 as YYREEE (reference sequence). The CDR3 has 12 amino acids. The CDR3 protein is CASSLVGGEQYF. CDR3 DNA: TGTGCCAGCAGCTTGGTAGGGGGCGAGCAGTACTTC.

The V and J genes are TRBV27 and TRBJ2-2; the D gene is possibly TRBD2 (6 bases). Trimming stripped 5 bases from V and 4 bases from J, with 14 bases between. This CDR3 spans 15 amino acids. The germline V gene has CDR1 MNHEY and CDR2 SMNVEV (reference sequence). This chain's CDR3 is CASSRASVGTGELFF. CDR3 sequence (DNA): TGTGCCAGCAGTCGGGCTAGCGTTGGCACCGGGGAGCTGTTTTTT.

This rearrangement joins TRBV2 to TRBJ2-1; TRBD1 matches at 8 bases. Germline CDR1 and CDR2: SNHLY and FYNNEI. V gave up 6 bases and J gave up 8 bases; unmatched junction bases: 6. This CDR3 is 13 amino acids long. The CDR3 reads CASRQDRGDEQFF. CDR3 nucleotides: TGTGCCAGCAGGCAAGACAGGGGAGATGAGCAGTTCTTC.

The genes are TRBV7-2 and TRBJ2-7; D is possibly TRBD2 (6 bases). The germline V gene has CDR1 SGHTA and CDR2 FQGNSA. The V end was cut by 5 bases, the J end by 5 bases, with 10 bases between. This CDR3 is 12 amino acids long. The CDR3 loop reads CASSRDFNEQYF. The CDR3 DNA is TGTGCCAGCAGCCGGGACTTCAACGAGCAGTACTTC. Drawing the rest from reference TRBV7-2 and TRBJ2-7, the complete variable domain is GAGVSQSPSNKVTEKGKDVELRCDPISGHTALYWYRQSLGQGLEFLIYFQGNSAPDKSGLPSDRFSAERTGGSVSTLTIQRTQQEDSAVYLCASSRDFNEQYFGPGTRLTVT.

The V and J genes are TRBV11-2 and TRBJ2-6, with no clear D. This CDR3 has 16 amino acids. V shed 0 bases and J shed 1 base, with 7 bases lying between them. Per the germline V gene, CDR1 is SGHAT and CDR2 is FQNNGV. This CDR3 is CASSLDTVSGANVLTF. The CDR3, as DNA: TGTGCCAGCAGCTTAGACACGGTATCTGGGGCCAACGTCCTGACTTTC.

The V call is TRBV6-5, the J call TRBJ2-6; D is perhaps TRBD2 (6 bases). V was cut by 0 bases and J by 4 bases, with 10 bases left in between. This CDR3 region has 16 residues. Germline V gene sequence: CDR1 MNHEY, CDR2 SVGAGI. CDR3 protein: CASSYSGTAGANVLTF. CDR3 DNA: TGTGCCAGCAGTTACTCAGGGACTGCCGGGGCCAACGTCCTGACTTTC.